The 17 T cell receptor beta chains listed next were all sequenced from one sample in a study of T-cell memory formation after mild COVID-19. MiXCR, run by TCRdb on the 5' RACE reads, gives a single entry per CDR3 protein. The table records 50,000 or so distinct CDR3 sequences, 25% to 35% of them present only once. The source material was PBMCs or a T cell subset sorted from them (not recorded which). These receptor sequences come from a man between 18 and 29 years old who had mild COVID-19 (a few samples of this study predate the infection). Cell type and time point are not known.

There are a few counts of this clonotype. The chain combines TRBV7-3 with TRBJ2-1; D unresolved. The V end was cut by 4 bases, the J end by 4 bases, with 8 bases between. Germline CDR1 reads SGHTA; CDR2 reads FQGTGA. The CDR3 has 13 amino acids. The CDR3 loop reads CASSSTAYNEQFF. The DNA of the CDR3 is TGTGCCAGCAGCTCGACGGCGTACAATGAGCAGTTCTTC.

This clonotype was observed a few times. The chain couples TRBV19 to TRBJ2-1, with D possibly being TRBD2 (5 bases). The CDR3 covers 13 residues. Per germline, CDR1 LNHDA and CDR2 SQIVND (reference sequence). The ends were cut back, 8 bases at V and 0 bases at J, with 8 bases in the middle. The CDR3: CASRGNSYNEQFF. The CDR3 DNA reads TGTGCCAGTCGAGGGAACTCCTACAATGAGCAGTTCTTC.

This chain uses TRBV27 with TRBJ2-7, with TRBD1 matching over 11 bases. Germline V lookup: CDR1 MNHEY, CDR2 SMNVEV (reference sequence). V trimming: 10 bases; J trimming: 4 bases; junction bases outside the gene matches: 9. CDR3 size: 14 residues. The chain's CDR3 is CATRRWDRGYEQYF. CDR3 nucleotide sequence: TGTGCCACCCGTAGATGGGACAGGGGGTACGAGCAGTACTTC.

There are a few counts of this clonotype. V gene TRBV7-2 combines with J gene TRBJ2-3, with D unresolved. CDR1 and CDR2 (germline): SGHTA, FQGNSA. V was clipped by 6 bases and J by 4 bases, with 14 bases between them. The CDR3 has 14 amino acids. CDR3 amino acids: CASSEPGTADTQYF. CDR3 nucleotide sequence: TGTGCCAGCAGTGAGCCGGGTACTGCAGATACGCAGTATTTT.

V and J are TRBV4-3 and TRBJ1-2; no firm D call. This CDR3 has 15 residues. Germline V CDR1 and CDR2: LGHNA, YSLEER. Deletions cut 0 bases from V and 5 bases from J, with 13 bases between. CDR3 amino acids: CASSQDEQIGYGYTF. In DNA, the CDR3 is TGCGCCAGCAGCCAAGACGAACAGATAGGATATGGCTACACCTTC.

The CDR3 bases are TGTGCCAGCAGCTTAGAAATCGGGACAGGGGGGAATGAGCAGTTCTTC. It translates to CASSLEIGTGGNEQFF. The chain links TRBV7-2 to TRBJ2-1; TRBD1 matches at 11 bases. J lost 7 bases, V lost 1 base, and 6 bases had no gene match. This CDR3 region has 16 residues. Germline CDR1 SGHTA, CDR2 FQGNSA.

This clonotype was counted only a few times. This chain uses TRBV24-1 with TRBJ2-5; 8 bases agree with TRBD1. The CDR3 runs to 13 residues. Germline-derived CDR1 and CDR2 are KGHDR and SFDVKD. The J segment lost 5 bases and the V segment lost 5 bases, leaving 3 bases of the junction unmatched. The CDR3 bases are TGTGCCACCAGTGGGGCAGGGGGCGAGACCCAGTACTTC. Translated, it gives CATSGAGGETQYF.

This clonotype occurred once. The chain links TRBV4-2 to TRBJ2-4; D remains unclear. The CDR3 sequence is 12 residues long. The V and J ends lost 6 bases and 4 bases respectively, with 7 bases between them. Germline V gene data show CDR1 as LGHNA and CDR2 as YNFKEQ. The DNA of the CDR3 is TGTGCCAGCAGTAACCTGAAAAACATTCAGTACTTC. Residues: CASSNLKNIQYF.

V gene TRBV30 combines with J gene TRBJ1-1; D unclear. CDR1 and CDR2 from the germline V gene are GTSNPN and SVGIG (reference sequence). Trimming cost V 1 base and J 1 base, with 16 bases left between them. CDR3 length: 16 amino acids. This CDR3 reads CAWSEAPPTGNTEAFF. The DNA for the CDR3 is TGTGCCTGGAGTGAGGCCCCTCCGACGGGGAACACTGAAGCTTTCTTT.

V usage is TRBV9 and J usage is TRBJ1-6; perhaps TRBD1 as D (5 bases). The CDR3 loop spans 16 amino acids. Deletions cut 3 bases from V and 10 bases from J, with 20 bases between. CDR1 is SGDLS and CDR2 is YYNGEE in the germline V gene. The CDR3 sequence: CASSAATGGSGSPLHF. The CDR3 DNA sequence: TGTGCCAGCAGCGCTGCAACAGGAGGCTCAGGATCACCCCTCCACTTT. The variable domain in full, with the rest retrieved from reference TRBV9 and TRBJ1-6, is DSGVTQTPKHLITATGQRVTLRCSPRSGDLSVYWYQQSLDQGLQFLIQYYNGEERAKGNILERFSAQQFPDLHSELNLSSLELGDSALYFCASSAATGGSGSPLHFGNGTRLTVT.

V is TRBV12-3 or TRBV12-4 and J is TRBJ2-7, with D perhaps TRBD1 (5 bases). The CDR3 has 11 residues. The V and J ends lost 4 bases and 6 bases respectively, with 7 bases between them. The CDR3, as DNA: TGTGCCAGCAGTTCTCAGGGCGAGCAGTACTTC. Its translation is CASSSQGEQYF.

This clonotype has just a few counts. The rearrangement joins TRBV6-5 to TRBJ2-3; 10 positions agree with TRBD1. V shed 6 bases and J 5 bases; nucleotides not matched to a gene: 5. The length of the CDR3 is 14 residues. CDR1 is MNHEY and CDR2 is SVGAGI in the germline V gene. CDR3 sequence: CASRPGQGIDTQYF. The DNA for the CDR3 is TGTGCCAGCAGGCCGGGACAGGGGATAGATACGCAGTATTTT.

The chain carries TRBV7-7 and TRBJ2-1; 8 nucleotides line up with TRBD2. The CDR3 sequence is 15 residues long. Germline V gene sequence: CDR1 SSHAT, CDR2 FNYEAQ (reference sequence). J gave up 8 bases and V 4 bases, and 10 bases lay outside the gene matches. The CDR3 nucleotides read TGTGCCAGCAGCTATCGGGGGGGCCACGGCGATGAGCAGTTCTTC. As protein: CASSYRGGHGDEQFF.

V and J are TRBV20-1 and TRBJ2-3; 11 bases align to TRBD2. This CDR3 has 15 amino acids. V trimming: 1 base; J trimming: 4 bases; junction bases outside the gene matches: 4. Germline V gene lookup returns CDR1 DFQATT and CDR2 SNEGSKA (reference sequence). The CDR3 here is CSARGGSGGADTQYF. In DNA, the CDR3 is TGCAGTGCTAGAGGAGGTAGCGGGGGGGCAGATACGCAGTATTTT.

This clonotype was counted a few times. The chain uses TRBV20-1 and TRBJ2-2, with D perhaps matching TRBD2 (6 bases). This CDR3 has 15 residues. The V end lost 5 bases, the J end lost 3 bases, and 16 bases lay between the germline ends. Per the germline V gene, CDR1 is DFQATT and CDR2 is SNEGSKA (reference sequence). The CDR3 loop reads CSAAKTGTDTGELFF. CDR3 nucleotide sequence: TGCAGTGCTGCGAAAACTGGGACTGACACCGGGGAGCTGTTTTTT.

The chain links TRBV27 to TRBJ1-2, with no clear D. The length of the CDR3 is 13 residues. Germline lookup yields CDR1 MNHEY and CDR2 SMNVEV (reference sequence). V was trimmed by 3 bases and J by 6 bases, leaving 11 bases between them. The CDR3 loop reads CASSFNVGNGYTF. The CDR3 DNA is TGTGCCAGCAGTTTTAATGTAGGGAATGGCTACACCTTC.

A few counts support this clonotype. The V and J genes are TRBV12-3 or TRBV12-4 and TRBJ2-7; D tentatively reads TRBD1 or TRBD2 (5 bases each). V dropped 7 bases and J dropped 5 bases, with 12 bases sitting between them. This CDR3 contains 12 residues. CDR3 residues: CASNQWGNEQYF. The CDR3 DNA reads as TGTGCCAGCAACCAATGGGGGAACGAGCAGTACTTC.